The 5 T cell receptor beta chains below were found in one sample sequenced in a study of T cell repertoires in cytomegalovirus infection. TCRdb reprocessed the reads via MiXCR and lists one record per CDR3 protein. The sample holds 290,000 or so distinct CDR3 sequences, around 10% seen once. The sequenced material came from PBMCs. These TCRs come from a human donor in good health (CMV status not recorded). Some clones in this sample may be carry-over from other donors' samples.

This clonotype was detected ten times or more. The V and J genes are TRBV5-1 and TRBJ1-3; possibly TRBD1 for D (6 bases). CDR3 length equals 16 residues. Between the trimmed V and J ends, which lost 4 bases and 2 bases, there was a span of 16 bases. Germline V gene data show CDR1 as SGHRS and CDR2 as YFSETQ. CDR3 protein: CASSGQQGTAGNTIYF. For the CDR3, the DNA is TGCGCCAGCAGCGGACAACAGGGCACGGCTGGAAACACCATATATTTT. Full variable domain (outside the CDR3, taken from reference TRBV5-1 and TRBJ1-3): KAGVTQTPRYLIKTRGQQVTLSCSPISGHRSVSWYQQTPGQGLQFLFEYFSETQRNKGNFPGRFSGRQFSNSRSEMNVSTLELGDSALYLCASSGQQGTAGNTIYFGEGSWLTVV.

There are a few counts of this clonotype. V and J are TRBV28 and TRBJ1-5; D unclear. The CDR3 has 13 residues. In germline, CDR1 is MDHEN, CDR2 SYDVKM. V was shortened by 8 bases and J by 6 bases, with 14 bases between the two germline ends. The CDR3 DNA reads TGTGCCAGCGGCCAAGGCGTGAGTCAGCCCCAGCATTTT. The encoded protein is CASGQGVSQPQHF.

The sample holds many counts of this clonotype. CDR3 DNA sequence: TGTGCCAGCAGTCCCCCTGGGAGGGGGCGATCCGGGGAGCTGTTTTTT. Protein sequence: CASSPPGRGRSGELFF. The chain employs TRBV6-2 or TRBV6-3 and TRBJ2-2, with D possibly called TRBD1 or TRBD2 (7 bases each). Trimming stripped 5 bases from V and 6 bases from J, with 19 bases between. This CDR3 has 16 amino acids. Looked up from germline, CDR1 is MNHEY and CDR2 is SVGEGT.

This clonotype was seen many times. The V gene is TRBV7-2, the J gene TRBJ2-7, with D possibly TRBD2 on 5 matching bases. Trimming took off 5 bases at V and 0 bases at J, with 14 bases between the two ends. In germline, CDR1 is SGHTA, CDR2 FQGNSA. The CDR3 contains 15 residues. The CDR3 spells CASSNLGVSSYEQYV. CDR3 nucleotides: TGTGCCAGCAGCAACCTCGGGGTAAGCTCCTACGAGCAGTACGTC.

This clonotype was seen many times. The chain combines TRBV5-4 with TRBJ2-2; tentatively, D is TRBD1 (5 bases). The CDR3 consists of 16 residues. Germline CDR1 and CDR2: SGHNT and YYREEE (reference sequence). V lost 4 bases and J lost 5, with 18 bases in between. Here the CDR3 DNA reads TGTGCCAGCAGCCCTGAAGCAGGGCAGATTACCGGGGAGCTGTTTTTT. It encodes CASSPEAGQITGELFF.